This is a list of T cell receptor beta chains from one sample in a study of cytomegalovirus exposure and HLA in healthy donors. Method: immunoSEQ multiplex PCR; TCRdb's copy keeps in-frame clones and lacks some. Among 140,000 or so clones, just under 90% were seen once, and the ten largest hold roughly 6.7%. Sequenced: PBMCs. These receptors were obtained from a woman in her twenties or thirties in good health and CMV-seropositive. Both conserved end residues are part of each CDR3. The D gene is left open where the match is weak. Clone sizes are given selectively: once, few, many, or a class where the clone is expanded.

v_call,j_call,clone_size,cdr3_length,d_call,cdr3_aa,cdr3_nt
TRBV11-2,TRBJ1-1,.,14,.,CASSLKYRETEAFF,TGTGCCAGCAGCTTAAAGTATAGAGAAACTGAAGCTTTCTTT
TRBV18,TRBJ1-6,.,17,.,CASSPTGFSRIYSPLHF,TGTGCCAGCTCACCAACAGGGTTTTCACGGATCTATTCACCCCTCCACTTT
TRBV15,TRBJ1-4,.,16,TRBD1,CATSRDRASTNEKLFF,TGTGCCACCAGCAGGGACAGGGCCTCAACTAATGAAAAACTGTTTTTT
TRBV28,TRBJ1-5,medium-sized,15,TRBD1,CASRTTGGAGQPQHF,TGTGCCAGCAGGACGACAGGGGGCGCAGGGCAGCCCCAGCATTTT
TRBV4-1,TRBJ2-1,.,15,TRBD2,CASSSRTSGYNEQFF,TGCGCCAGCAGCAGCAGGACTAGCGGATACAATGAGCAGTTCTTC
TRBV7-8,TRBJ1-3,once,16,.,CASSLREIASGNTIYF,TGTGCCAGCAGCTTGCGGGAGATTGCCTCTGGAAACACCATATATTTT
TRBV11-2,TRBJ2-2,once,17,TRBD1,CASSLVNLRGLVGELFF,TGTGCCAGCAGCTTAGTCAACCTAAGGGGGCTTGTCGGGGAGCTGTTTTTT
TRBV7-6,TRBJ2-7,.,16,.,CASSFSGSFPGIEQYF,TGTGCCAGCAGCTTTTCAGGCAGCTTTCCAGGGATCGAGCAGTACTTC
TRBV6-1,TRBJ1-1,.,17,TRBD1,CASSEVGTGGWSTEAFF,TGTGCCAGCAGTGAAGTAGGGACAGGGGGCTGGAGCACTGAAGCTTTCTTT
TRBV7-2,TRBJ2-5,.,16,.,CASSSRTGTQKETQYF,TGTGCCAGCAGCTCCCGTACCGGGACACAGAAGGAGACCCAGTACTTC
TRBV29-1,TRBJ2-7,.,13,.,CSVGYAPTYEQYF,TGCAGCGTTGGATATGCACCTACCTACGAGCAGTACTTC
TRBV27,TRBJ1-1,.,14,TRBD1,CASRPTGRNTEAFF,TGTGCCAGCAGACCGACAGGGAGGAACACTGAAGCTTTCTTT
TRBV4-1,TRBJ1-5,few,15,TRBD1,CASSKGQGGNQPQHF,TGCGCCAGCAGCAAGGGACAGGGAGGCAATCAGCCCCAGCATTTT
TRBV7-9,TRBJ2-1,.,13,.,CASTPGGAWEQFF,TGTGCCAGCACCCCAGGTGGGGCTTGGGAGCAGTTCTTC
TRBV4-2,TRBJ2-7,.,17,TRBD2,CASSQDGLASGGYEQYF,TGTGCCAGCAGCCAAGATGGGTTGGCTAGCGGGGGATACGAGCAGTACTTC
TRBV9,TRBJ2-3,.,15,TRBD2,CASSLRDYWVDTQYF,TGTGCCAGCAGCCTGAGGGACTACTGGGTAGATACGCAGTATTTT
TRBV11-2,TRBJ1-1,.,13,TRBD1,CASSPITGAGAFF,TGTGCCAGCAGCCCTATTACAGGGGCTGGAGCTTTCTTT
TRBV5-1,TRBJ2-7,few,16,.,CASSLGAASIYYEQYF,TGCGCCAGCAGCTTGGGGGCCGCTTCCATATACTACGAGCAGTACTTC
TRBV6-1,TRBJ2-1,.,17,.,CASSELRDTSSYNEQFF,TGTGCCAGCAGTGAACTACGGGACACCAGCTCCTACAATGAGCAGTTCTTC
TRBV6-5,TRBJ2-3,once,15,.,CASSYIGSYTDTQYF,TGTGCCAGCAGTTACATCGGGAGTTACACAGATACGCAGTATTTT
TRBV7-2,TRBJ2-7,.,14,.,CASSLGAGIYEQYF,TGTGCCAGCAGCTTAGGGGCGGGGATCTACGAGCAGTACTTC
TRBV6-1,TRBJ2-1,.,15,.,CASRSTVFGYNEQFF,TGTGCCAGCAGATCGACAGTATTCGGATACAATGAGCAGTTCTTC
TRBV7-3,TRBJ2-7,.,16,.,CASSPPGRQGDHEQYF,TGTGCCAGCAGCCCTCCCGGTCGGCAGGGTGACCACGAGCAGTACTTC
TRBV6-5,TRBJ1-4,.,13,.,CASSLATNEKLFF,TGTGCCAGCAGTTTAGCAACTAATGAAAAACTGTTTTTT
TRBV2,TRBJ1-1,once,13,.,CARRGRLNTEAFF,TGTGCCAGGAGAGGAAGGCTGAACACTGAAGCTTTCTTT
TRBV19,TRBJ2-7,.,15,.,CASSIVAGEGYEQYF,TGTGCCAGTAGTATAGTGGCAGGGGAAGGATACGAGCAGTACTTC
TRBV7-2,TRBJ2-1,.,17,TRBD2,CASTSPAGGRSYNEQFF,TGTGCCAGCACCTCCCCGGCGGGAGGCAGGTCCTACAATGAGCAGTTCTTC
TRBV4-1,TRBJ2-7,few,15,TRBD1,CASSQEGGSSYEQYF,TGCGCCAGCAGCCAAGAAGGGGGCTCCTCCTACGAGCAGTACTTC
TRBV20-1,TRBJ1-2,.,11,TRBD1,CASTGDNGYTF,TGCGCCTCAACAGGGGATAATGGCTACACCTTC
TRBV14,TRBJ2-1,.,18,TRBD2,CASISNIVAGGPYNEQFF,TGTGCCAGCATCTCCAATATCGTAGCGGGGGGTCCCTACAATGAGCAGTTCTTC
TRBV4-1,TRBJ2-7,.,17,TRBD1,CASSQVSGTGTSYEQYF,TGCGCCAGCAGCCAAGTATCCGGGACAGGAACCTCCTACGAGCAGTACTTC
TRBV7-2,TRBJ2-1,.,15,TRBD2,CASSGGLAGGNEQFF,TGTGCCAGCAGCGGAGGACTAGCGGGGGGGAATGAGCAGTTCTTC
TRBV5-6,TRBJ2-5,.,14,.,CATFKGEYQETQYF,TGTGCCACCTTTAAGGGGGAGTACCAAGAGACCCAGTACTTC
TRBV2,TRBJ2-1,.,16,.,CASASEGGGQNNEQFF,TGTGCCAGCGCCTCTGAGGGTGGGGGCCAAAACAATGAGCAGTTCTTC
TRBV6-6,TRBJ2-3,.,14,TRBD2,CASTLAGYTDTQYF,TGTGCCAGCACTTTAGCGGGATACACAGATACGCAGTATTTT
TRBV5-1,TRBJ1-2,.,14,.,CASALGGLTMGYTF,TGCGCCAGCGCCCTTGGGGGCCTAACTATGGGCTACACCTTC
TRBV23-1,TRBJ2-7,.,15,.,CASWPDRGESYEQYF,TGCGCCAGCTGGCCCGATCGCGGAGAGAGTTACGAGCAGTACTTC
TRBV11-2,TRBJ2-4,.,14,.,CASSHPRGKNIQYF,TGTGCCAGCAGCCACCCTAGGGGCAAAAACATTCAGTACTTC
TRBV5-1,TRBJ1-2,.,16,.,CASSPDLGQPYYGYTF,TGCGCCAGCAGCCCCGACCTAGGACAGCCCTACTATGGCTACACCTTC
TRBV4-1,TRBJ2-7,.,16,.,CASSQDPWGHRYEQYF,TGCGCCAGCAGCCAAGATCCTTGGGGACACCGCTACGAGCAGTACTTC
TRBV19,TRBJ2-7,.,17,TRBD2,CASSPTLGAGVSYEQYF,TGTGCCAGTAGCCCCACCCTTGGGGCGGGGGTATCCTACGAGCAGTACTTC
TRBV7-9,TRBJ2-1,.,16,TRBD2,CASSSLAGHSYNEQFF,TGTGCCAGCAGCTCCCTAGCGGGGCACTCCTACAATGAGCAGTTCTTC
TRBV18,TRBJ1-1,.,15,TRBD1,CASSEDRVGGTEAFF,TGTGCCAGCTCAGAAGACAGGGTTGGGGGCACTGAAGCTTTCTTT
TRBV9,TRBJ2-7,.,16,TRBD1,CASSAGWDRSSYEQYF,TGTGCCAGCAGCGCCGGGTGGGACAGGAGCTCCTACGAGCAGTACTTC